One and the same sample provided the 21 T cell receptor beta chains below, sequenced in a study of a mutant IDH1 vaccine in newly diagnosed glioma. TCRdb keeps only in-frame clones here, not all; method: immunoSEQ multiplex PCR. The table records more than 30,000 clones, about 86% of them present only once. Time point here: week 47, end of study. Each dose delivered 300 ug of mutant IDH1 20-mer peptide subcutaneously with imiquimod. Their specific antigens are unknown. The specimen was PBMCs, collected from a glioma patient whose treatment included an IDH1 peptide vaccine. The receptors shown here come from a man under 40 with glioma.

V is TRBV5-4 and J is TRBJ1-3; D not certain. Germline V CDR1 and CDR2: SGHNT, YYREEE (reference sequence). The ends were cut back, 2 bases at V and 2 bases at J, with 11 bases in the middle. The CDR3 is 15 amino acids. The CDR3 DNA reads as TGTGCCAGCAGCTTTTGGGGTTCGGCTGGAAACACCATATATTTT. It codes for CASSFWGSAGNTIYF.

This clone was recorded only once. The V and J genes are TRBV6-6 and TRBJ1-2, with a possible D match to TRBD1 (5 bases). Germline CDR1 is MNHNY and CDR2 is SVGAGI (reference sequence). V lost 5 bases, J lost 4 bases, and 17 bases lay in between. This CDR3 has 15 residues. The CDR3 protein is CASSQQDLDVYGYTF. The CDR3 DNA sequence: TGTGCCAGCAGTCAACAGGACCTTGATGTCTATGGCTACACCTTC.

The V call is TRBV4-3, the J call TRBJ2-5; 7 bases agree with TRBD2. The length of the CDR3 is 15 residues. The germline V gene encodes CDR1 LGHNA and CDR2 YSLEER. V was clipped by 0 bases and J by 2 bases; unmatched bases: 3. CDR3 residues: CASSQDRGVQETQYF. The CDR3 DNA is TGCGCCAGCAGCCAAGATCGGGGGGTTCAAGAGACCCAGTACTTC.

This clone was seen more than once but under ten times. V usage is TRBV9 and J usage is TRBJ1-3; D is possibly TRBD1 (5 bases). This CDR3 contains 13 residues. The germline V gene has CDR1 SGDLS and CDR2 YYNGEE. The V end lost 5 bases, the J end lost 2 bases, and 8 bases lay between the germline ends. CDR3: CASRQGTGNTIYF. The CDR3 DNA follows: TGTGCCAGCAGGCAGGGAACTGGAAACACCATATATTTT. Together with reference TRBV9 and TRBJ1-3, the CDR3 gives the full variable domain: DSGVTQTPKHLITATGQRVTLRCSPRSGDLSVYWYQQSLDQGLQFLIQYYNGEERAKGNILERFSAQQFPDLHSELNLSSLELGDSALYFCASRQGTGNTIYFGEGSWLTVV.

V is TRBV5-4 and J is TRBJ1-2; 8 bases match TRBD1. CDR1 is SGHNT, CDR2 YYREEE, per germline (reference sequence). The CDR3 runs to 14 residues. Unmatched junction bases numbered 6, after V lost 3 bases and J lost 5 bases. The CDR3 nucleotides read TGTGCCAGCAGCTCCGGGACAGGATATTATGGCTACACCTTC. As protein: CASSSGTGYYGYTF.

The CDR3 DNA sequence: TGTGCCAGCAGCTTAATGTCGGGGATGAATGAAAAACTGTTTTTT. This codes for CASSLMSGMNEKLFF. The chain recombines TRBV7-9 with TRBJ1-4; D remains unclear. This CDR3 has 15 amino acids. Germline CDR1 SEHNR, CDR2 FQNEAQ (reference sequence). The V and J ends lost 2 bases and 5 bases respectively, with 12 bases between them.

The V call is TRBV5-1, the J call TRBJ2-1, with 8 nucleotides matching TRBD2. The germline gives CDR1 SGHRS, CDR2 YFSETQ. The CDR3 sequence is 18 residues long. Trimming removed 4 bases from V and 1 base from J; junction bases left unmatched: 13. For the CDR3, the DNA is TGCGCCAGCAGCCCACGTTTTTCCGGGAGGGGGTCCTACAATGAGCAGTTCTTC. It codes for CASSPRFSGRGSYNEQFF. Looking up the rest from reference TRBV5-1 and TRBJ2-1 gives the full variable domain: KAGVTQTPRYLIKTRGQQVTLSCSPISGHRSVSWYQQTPGQGLQFLFEYFSETQRNKGNFPGRFSGRQFSNSRSEMNVSTLELGDSALYLCASSPRFSGRGSYNEQFFGPGTRLTVL.

The chain links TRBV29-1 to TRBJ1-1; D is undetermined. The CDR3 covers 13 residues. Trimming shortened V by 3 bases and J by 1 base, and 9 bases separated the two germline ends. Germline V gene data show CDR1 as SQVTM and CDR2 as ANQGSEA. The CDR3 reads CSVDHMTNTEAFF. The CDR3 DNA is TGCAGCGTTGATCACATGACGAACACTGAAGCTTTCTTT.

The chain carries TRBV29-1 and TRBJ1-1; 7 bases fit TRBD1. The V gene's germline CDR1 is SQVTM and CDR2 ANQGSEA. This CDR3 is 13 amino acids long. V shed 5 bases, J shed 6 bases, and the junction held 9 bases outside the gene matches. In DNA form, the CDR3 reads TGCAGCGTTCTTCAGGGGGGGTATGCTGAAGCTTTCTTT. Its protein product is CSVLQGGYAEAFF.

The J gene is TRBJ1-5, the V gene TRBV19; D gene unclear. The CDR3 spans 15 residues. The V gene lost 0 bases and the J gene lost 3 bases, with 9 bases spanning the gap. Germline CDR1 reads LNHDA; CDR2 reads SQIVND (reference sequence). In nucleotides, the CDR3 is TGTGCCAGTAGTATAGAGGCGGCCTTCAATCAGCCCCAGCATTTT. Its protein product is CASSIEAAFNQPQHF.

V is TRBV28 and J is TRBJ1-2; tentatively, D is TRBD1 (6 bases). Germline V CDR1 and CDR2: MDHEN, SYDVKM. The CDR3 spans 13 residues. V lost 7 bases to trimming and J lost 3 bases, with 12 bases between them. Here the CDR3 DNA reads TGTGCCAGCACCCTCGGGGGCCACTATGGCTACACCTTC. This encodes CASTLGGHYGYTF.

This clone was seen just once. This chain links TRBV5-4 with TRBJ1-4; D is undetermined. Between the trimmed V and J ends, which lost 4 bases and 5 bases, there was a span of 15 bases. Germline values: CDR1 SGHNT, CDR2 YYREEE (reference sequence). The CDR3 contains 15 residues. CDR3 protein: CASSGSGGGNEKLFF. CDR3 DNA sequence: TGTGCCAGCAGCGGGTCGGGAGGCGGAAATGAAAAACTGTTTTTT.

This chain uses TRBV5-1 with TRBJ1-2; 10 nucleotides line up with TRBD1. This CDR3 has 14 residues. Germline loops: CDR1 SGHRS, CDR2 YFSETQ. V dropped 4 bases and J dropped 4; count of bases not matched to a gene: 4. CDR3 amino acids: CASSLTGGAYGYTF. For the CDR3, the DNA is TGCGCCAGCAGCCTGACAGGGGGCGCCTATGGCTACACCTTC.

This rearrangement joins TRBV10-2 to TRBJ2-7; 10 positions agree with TRBD1. Germline V CDR1 and CDR2: WSHSY, SAAADI. This CDR3 is built from 15 residues. V lost 8 bases and J lost 2; bases outside the gene matches: 9. The CDR3 DNA follows: TGCGCCAGCCGCCTCGGACAGGGGGATCCCTACGAGCAGTACTTC. Translation gives CASRLGQGDPYEQYF.

This chain joins TRBV11-2 and TRBJ1-4; D ambiguous. Germline values: CDR1 SGHAT, CDR2 FQNNGV. The CDR3 consists of 13 residues. The germline V and J ends were trimmed by 1 base and 3 bases, with 3 bases remaining between them. CDR3 sequence reads: CASSLAPNEKLFF. CDR3 in DNA: TGTGCCAGCAGCTTAGCCCCTAATGAAAAACTGTTTTTT.

This chain connects TRBV7-9 to TRBJ2-2, with 7 nucleotides matching TRBD2. Germline V CDR1 and CDR2: SEHNR, FQNEAQ (reference sequence). Trimming removed 4 bases from V and 4 bases from J; junction bases left unmatched: 9. The CDR3 extends over 16 amino acids. Here the CDR3 reads CASSSRRTSRTGELFF. CDR3 nucleotides: TGTGCCAGCAGCTCCCGTCGGACTAGTCGCACCGGGGAGCTGTTTTTT.

The chain couples TRBV2 to TRBJ2-1; D not resolved. The CDR3 consists of 15 residues. Trimming cost V 1 base and J 2 bases, with 9 bases left between them. The germline V gene encodes CDR1 SNHLY and CDR2 FYNNEI. The CDR3 DNA sequence: TGTGCCAGCAGTGAAGGGCGAGCAGCCTACAATGAGCAGTTCTTC. Translating it yields CASSEGRAAYNEQFF.

The chain uses TRBV19 and TRBJ2-1; 11 bases agree with TRBD2. CDR3 length: 15 residues. Germline V gene lookup returns CDR1 LNHDA and CDR2 SQIVND (reference sequence). V was pared by 5 bases and J by 1 base, with 1 base of the junction left unmatched. CDR3 amino acids: CASSLAGGSYNEQFF. CDR3 nucleotide sequence: TGTGCCAGTAGTCTAGCGGGAGGATCCTACAATGAGCAGTTCTTC.

The rearrangement uses TRBV30 and TRBJ2-7; D possibly corresponds to TRBD1 (5 bases). The CDR3 covers 12 residues. Germline V gene data show CDR1 as GTSNPN and CDR2 as SVGIG (reference sequence). V lost 2 bases and J lost 6, with 11 bases in between. The CDR3 region is CAWSRQIAEQYF. The CDR3 region has the DNA TGTGCCTGGAGTAGACAGATCGCCGAGCAGTACTTC.

This chain connects TRBV5-8 to TRBJ2-1; no definite D call. Trimming pared 0 bases from V and 8 bases from J, leaving 6 bases between. Germline V CDR1 and CDR2: SGHTS, YDEGEE. This CDR3 has 12 amino acids. The CDR3 loop is CASSLDWDEQFF. The CDR3 DNA follows: TGTGCCAGCAGCTTGGACTGGGATGAGCAGTTCTTC.

The rearrangement uses TRBV19 and TRBJ1-5; D is perhaps TRBD1 (6 bases). Germline values: CDR1 LNHDA, CDR2 SQIVND (reference sequence). Trimming pared 6 bases from V and 3 bases from J, leaving 15 bases between. This CDR3 has 15 amino acids. CDR3 in DNA: TGTGCCAGTAGCCGGGGGCAGGGCTACAATCAGCCCCAGCATTTT. It translates to CASSRGQGYNQPQHF.